This T cell receptor beta chain was sequenced in a study of a mutant IDH1 vaccine in newly diagnosed glioma. Turning to the study itself: Vaccines were begun 4-6 weeks after radiotherapy alone, or with temozolomide cycles. Treated patients, averaging about 40 years, were roughly 60% male and approximately 38% female. Those enrolled had earlier been treated with radiotherapy, temozolomide, or both, mostly both.

Regarding time point: week 23, last vaccination. Vaccination used 300 ug of mutant IDH1 20-mer peptide per dose, with topical imiquimod. Sequencing was performed with immunoSEQ multiplex PCR; in TCRdb, only in-frame clones are kept and a portion is missing. The sample lists some 38,000 clones, around 81% occurring once. V was trimmed by 0 bases and J by 7 bases, leaving 7 bases between them. The CDR3 spans 12 residues. Germline-derived CDR1 and CDR2 are SGHKS and YYEKEE (reference sequence). About this clone itself: What it binds is unknown.

This TCR came from a man aged 35-49 years with glioma. The sample was PBMCs, taken from a glioma patient whose treatment included an IDH1 peptide vaccine. V usage is TRBV5-5 and J usage is TRBJ1-1; D is unclear. CDR3 sequence (DNA): TGTGCCAGCAGCTTGGGCGGTTATGAAGCTTTCTTT. Residues: CASSLGGYEAFF.